The present TCR beta chain was sequenced within a study of blood T cell repertoires in COVID-19. Study details: Sites across the United States, Italy and Spain contributed samples from acute and convalescent COVID-19.

The CDR3 is made up of 15 amino acids. Germline V gives CDR1 SGHRS, CDR2 YFSETQ. With 4 bases clipped from V and 7 bases from J, the junction kept 12 bases outside the gene matches. Assay: immunoSEQ multiplex PCR; the TCRdb copy retains only in-frame clones and omits some. Of about 220,000 clones listed, approximately 80% are singletons. This sequence originates from a woman aged 55-69 years who had recovered from COVID-19. The sample consisted of peripheral blood. The chain carries TRBV5-1 and TRBJ2-7; 9 nucleotides line up with TRBD1. The CDR3 here is CASSTTDRGDGEQYF. Written as DNA, the CDR3 is TGCGCCAGCAGCACCACGGACAGGGGTGATGGGGAGCAGTACTTC.